The entry below gives a single TCR beta chain sequence along with its context. Its antigen target is currently unknown. No base quality values were provided; no much bigger clone lies one nucleotide off. The receptor library was made with the immunoSEQ multiplex PCR assay. For the multiplex PCR, a mixture combining 60 forward primers for TCR Vbeta segments and 13 reverse primers for TCR Jbeta segments was used. A multiplex PCR assay on genomic DNA amplified the CDR3 region of rearranged TCR beta genes. The amplified TCR beta libraries were sequenced on the Illumina HiSeq System as 87-base-pair reads. The paper's data handling went like this. Across the 600 to 700 repertoires, a later analysis counted tens of millions of unique TCR beta chains, some 11 million of which were shared by at least two donors. A nearest-neighbor algorithm error-corrected the raw reads and collapsed the reads into unique sequences, merging closely related sequences to remove PCR and sequencing errors. Alignment of CDR3 sequences to IMGT reference sequences was used to assign V, D and J gene segments. For a sequence to be retained, a match of at least six nucleotides to both a V gene segment and a J gene segment was required. Rearrangements were classified as productive when the CDR3 lacked stop codons and remained in frame with V and J, and all other rearrangements were classified as non-productive. CDR3 was defined by IMGT convention, running from the second conserved V-encoded cysteine to the conserved J-encoded phenylalanine. The earlier analysis of roughly 590 of the donors excluded any sequence lacking an unambiguous match to a single V gene segment. An earlier analysis of 550 to 650 of the donors classified V segments as functional when productive rearrangements were above 56.7% and as segregating when the standard deviation between donors was above 5%. A statistical classification framework was built for diagnosing cytomegalovirus status from the catalog of TCR beta chain sequences. A later analysis assigned V and J genes by comparing TCR nucleotide sequences with IMGT/GENE-DB human TR gene sequences. In a later analysis, CDR3 sequences and most-parsimonious VDJ recombination scenarios were assigned using the TCRdist pipeline. In a later analysis, each TCR beta chain was defined by its CDR3 amino acid sequence together with its V-gene family, and reads without a unique V-gene family were excluded. In a later analysis, 550 to 650 highly shared, low-generation-probability nucleotide sequences were removed to address suspected cross-contamination and a sequencing artifact. In a later analysis, a clonal expansion index was calculated for each public chain from normalized within-repertoire ranks of inferred template counts. In a later analysis, generation probabilities were computed with a VDJ recombination model fitted to out-of-frame rearrangements, and the resulting probabilities were checked against IGoR. In a later analysis, TCR-TCR, TCR-HLA and TCR-CMV co-occurrence was scored with hypergeometric tests, and a repertoire-size bias correction was applied to TCR pairs. A later analysis estimated false discovery rates by permuting HLA or CMV assignments 20 times. In a later analysis, co-occurring TCRs were grouped using DBSCAN, with TCRdist sequence similarity added in when clustering inside HLA-allele-positive subsets. Repertoires with fewer than 30,000 or more than 120,000 public chains, plus five repertoires with anomalous nucleotide sharing, were excluded from co-occurrence clustering. The table comes from immuneACCESS by way of TCRdb, which keeps in-frame sequences with V and J called. Part of the clones is missing from these tables; in studies checked, under half for an unresolved V gene and the rest for unknown reasons. That table furnishes V, J and clone size, whereas the DNA furnished D and trimming. This sample holds about 25,000 clones; 75% to 80% were observed only once. Around 4.5% of the sample goes to the ten largest clones.

The cohort was made up of 666 healthy bone marrow donors. All cohort members were sampled while nominally healthy, although unrecorded immune exposures were likely present. The donor tested CMV seronegative, placing the donor among the 350 or so seronegative members of the cohort. A peripheral blood sample was provided by each donor, and peripheral blood mononuclear cells were used for TCR beta sequencing. The Qiagen DNeasy Blood Extraction Kit was used to extract genomic DNA from the blood cell samples. CDR1 SGHRS and CDR2 YFSETQ are derived from the germline V gene. Inclusive of the bounding cysteine and phenylalanine, the CDR3 is 17 residues long. Left in the record is the CDR3 DNA by itself, 51 bases read in frame from the first base. V lost 0 bases and J lost 9 bases, and the count of bases not matched to a germline gene is 12. This specimen belongs to a study of cytomegalovirus exposure and HLA in healthy donors (dated by TCRdb to about 2017). With regard to the full study: An earlier analysis of roughly 500 of the donors reported 250 to 350 Gb of sequence data and roughly 100 million unique TCR beta sequences from roughly 180 million T cells. In addition to the first cohort of around 670 subjects, a separate validation cohort of approximately 130 different subjects was used. Class I and class II HLA loci were covered by the typing at four-digit resolution. An early release that covered approximately 600 HLA-typed donors contained around 330 gigabases of sequencing data and about 84 million unique TCR sequences. Genome-wide SNP genotypes for about 65% of the 666 donors were used in a later genetic analysis, which treated that subset as a discovery cohort. Donor age, sex, ethnicity and CMV serostatus were compiled together with the repertoire data. Every discovery cohort repertoire had been produced on one sequencing platform. About 5 DR-DQ haplotypes were handled as single units for association and clustering, since linkage in the cohort was strong. Typing coverage differed by locus: A, B, C, DRB1 and DQB1 were typed in about 620-630 donors, DQA1 in roughly 510, DPA1 in some 610, and DPB1 in about 450. Among some 400 genotyped donors of the cohort, an average of around 240,000 unique TCR beta nucleotide sequences was sequenced per donor, of which about 18% were non-productive. To study patterns of TCR occurrence, a later analysis re-analyzed previously published TCR beta repertoires from several hundred donors and added high-resolution HLA genotyping. The study was designed to test whether signatures of past pathogen exposure could be identified by cataloging public T cell receptors. High-throughput TCR immunosequencing, statistical association of individual TCRs with disease status, and machine learning were combined to predict cytomegalovirus infection status. The later analysis used no new phenotypic data to find candidate immune exposures, relying instead on TCR beta sequences and their occurrence across donors. An earlier analysis of some 500 of the donors used high-throughput TCR beta sequencing to judge whether each TCR beta V gene segment behaved as functional or pseudogenic. Among the roughly 400 genotyped donors, 81% belonged to the genetic ancestry cluster associated with self-reported Caucasian donors. Using immunosequencing, the study profiled T cell repertoires from about 650 subjects and related those repertoires to cytomegalovirus serostatus.

What the research found in general, with its limitations: When HLA alleles, especially DR and DQ, strongly co-occurred, TCR associations were difficult to assign to individual alleles. Cytomegalovirus status was reported to be diagnosed by the classifier with high specificity and sensitivity in both the original and validation cohorts. The presence/absence analyses assumed that sequencing depth was roughly uniform across donors, and that assumption may not be true. In an earlier analysis of some 550 of the donors, most TCR beta V segments were observed in productive rearrangements about 87% or about 30% of the time, broadly matching IMGT annotations. In vitro tests confirmed that three of the cytomegalovirus-associated TCR beta chains recognize cytomegalovirus antigens. A further reported finding was that TCR beta sequences accurately predicted the HLA-A and HLA-B alleles for most subjects in the first cohort. Linkage disequilibrium might explain the correlated functional status among segregating V segments, but an unknown experimental factor could not be excluded. Immune exposure information for the cohort was limited to CMV serostatus. According to a later analysis, TCR association rates differed among HLA loci, with DRB1 alleles showing the most associated TCRs and HLA-C alleles showing the fewest. Only TCR beta chains were sequenced in this cohort, and the absence of alpha or paired-chain data limited detectable features. Because the 87-base-pair reads could not distinguish some IMGT-functional V segments, including TRBV6-2 and TRBV6-3, those segments were excluded. Compared with the approximately 670-donor mean, donors in an Asian-associated ancestry cluster had fewer N-insertions in productive TCRs, according to a later genetic analysis. Most TCR sequences were observed very rarely across donors, whereas some public TCRs were present in many individuals. A later analysis found that HLA-associated TCR beta chains were more clonally expanded and had lower generation probabilities than equally common non-associated chains. A later analysis associated about 18,000 TCR beta sequences with specific HLA alleles at a false discovery rate of 0.05. According to a later analysis, parvovirus B19, influenza, CMV and Epstein-Barr virus appeared linked to several top co-occurrence clusters. A later analysis found that most CMV-associated TCR beta chains appeared HLA-restricted, with HLA associations seemingly driven largely by CMV exposure. According to the authors, the approach could potentially be generalized to other disease states and immunological phenotypes. A group of highly shared sequence variants was considered likely to be a technical artifact of the sequencing pipeline. Because some donors lacked HLA typing at each locus, the association tests relied only on the typed subset. Because counts were too low, seventeen rarely observed V segments, including chromosome 9 orphons, were excluded from the earlier analysis of fewer than 650 of the donors. A later genetic analysis associated a missense DCLRE1C variant with V-gene and J-gene trimming of TCR beta chains, and an independent cohort replicated the association. A total of fewer than 200 TCR beta chains were listed by the study as associated with cytomegalovirus.

Sequencing input: PBMCs. The sequence was obtained from a male donor in good health and CMV-seronegative. Recombination linked TRBV5-1 to TRBJ2-1; 10 central nucleotides agree with TRBD2. The CDR3: CASSLASPSGRSGEQFF. Read as DNA, the sequence is TGCGCCAGCAGCTTGGCGTCCCCTAGCGGGAGATCGGGTGAGCAGTTCTTC.